This T cell receptor beta chain came from a study of blood T cell repertoires in COVID-19. Across the whole study: The cDNA or gDNA used as material had been derived from T cells, B-cell-depleted T cells, or PBMCs.

Method: immunoSEQ multiplex PCR; TCRdb's copy keeps in-frame clones and lacks some. The table lists roughly 250,000 clones, around 83% of them singletons. V lost 2 bases and J 2 bases, leaving 12 bases between the germline ends. The length of the CDR3 is 15 residues. Germline CDR1 KGHSH, CDR2 LQKENI. The sequence was collected from a man between 40 and 49 years old with acute or convalescent COVID-19. This chain links TRBV18 with TRBJ1-1; possibly TRBD1 for D (5 bases). What was sequenced was peripheral blood. The CDR3 sequence: CASSPGAGLNTEAFF. DNA of the CDR3: TGTGCCAGCTCACCAGGGGCAGGTTTAAACACTGAAGCTTTCTTT.